This TCR beta chain came from a study of cytomegalovirus exposure and HLA in healthy donors. Study-wide points: TCR beta sequences numbering roughly 18,000 were associated with HLA alleles at 0.05 false discovery rate in a later analysis. The study had only CMV serostatus as immune exposure information.

PCR was performed using 60 Vbeta and 13 Jbeta primers. Assay: immunoSEQ multiplex PCR; the TCRdb copy retains only in-frame clones and omits some. The data contain about 230,000 clones, 77% of them singletons. In regard to this clone: Antigen: not known.

The V end was cut by 5 bases, the J end by 2 bases, with 18 bases between. The V gene's germline CDR1 is SNHLY and CDR2 FYNNEI. This CDR3 is 16 amino acids long. The sequence was collected from a woman in her sixties or seventies in good health and CMV-seropositive. The gene calls are TRBV2 and TRBJ1-1; TRBD1 is a possible D gene (5 bases). Sequencing input: PBMCs. Here the CDR3 DNA reads TGTGCCAGCAGTCCAGGGCCGGCGCTACTTAACACTGAAGCTTTCTTT. Protein sequence: CASSPGPALLNTEAFF.